The rows below give T cell receptor beta chains drawn from one sample of a study of T cells in localized non-small cell lung cancer. Assay used: immunoSEQ multiplex PCR; TCRdb lists only in-frame clones, some missing. The repertoire holds 70,000 to 95,000 clones, with approximately 90% as singletons. This specimen consisted of PBMCs, obtained before any cancer treatment. The receptors stem from a woman between 35 and 75 years old with stage II squamous cell lung carcinoma. Both conserved end residues are part of each CDR3. D genes are given only for firm matches. Clone size is stated in some rows and not others, as once, few, many or a class when expanded.

v_call: TRBV5-1
j_call: TRBJ2-3
d_call: TRBD1
clone_size: -
cdr3_nt: TGCGCCAGCAGCTTGGGCGAGACAGGGGCGCAGTATTTT
cdr3_aa: CASSLGETGAQYF

v_call: TRBV9
j_call: TRBJ1-5
d_call: TRBD1
clone_size: -
cdr3_nt: TGTGCCAGCAGCCTCGGGACAGCCGACAATCAGCCCCAGCATTTT
cdr3_aa: CASSLGTADNQPQHF

v_call: TRBV6-1
j_call: TRBJ2-2
d_call: TRBD1
clone_size: -
cdr3_nt: TGTGCCAGCAGTGAGAGGACAGGGAGTACCGGGGAGCTGTTTTTT
cdr3_aa: CASSERTGSTGELFF

v_call: TRBV19
j_call: TRBJ1-1
d_call: -
clone_size: -
cdr3_nt: TGTGCCAGTAGTATCGGGACTGGCTTCAGGGCTTTCTTT
cdr3_aa: CASSIGTGFRAFF

v_call: TRBV15
j_call: TRBJ1-5
d_call: -
clone_size: -
cdr3_nt: TGTGCCACCAGCACCGACTCCCAGGGCCGGGGCAATCAGCCCCAGCATTTT
cdr3_aa: CATSTDSQGRGNQPQHF

v_call: TRBV5-1
j_call: TRBJ1-1
d_call: -
clone_size: -
cdr3_nt: TGCGCCAGCAGCTTGGTACAGGCCATGAACACTGAAGCTTTCTTT
cdr3_aa: CASSLVQAMNTEAFF

v_call: TRBV6-4
j_call: TRBJ2-2
d_call: -
clone_size: -
cdr3_nt: TGTGCCAGCAGTGAGGGGGACGCCGGGGAGCTGTTTTTT
cdr3_aa: CASSEGDAGELFF

v_call: TRBV7-9
j_call: TRBJ2-3
d_call: -
clone_size: -
cdr3_nt: TGTGCCAGCAGCTTAGATCGGGCAGGGGGCACAGATACGCAGTATTTT
cdr3_aa: CASSLDRAGGTDTQYF

v_call: TRBV7-9
j_call: TRBJ1-1
d_call: TRBD1
clone_size: -
cdr3_nt: TGTGCCAGCAGCTCAGGGGAGGGGGCCATGAACACTGAAGCTTTCTTT
cdr3_aa: CASSSGEGAMNTEAFF

v_call: TRBV6-4
j_call: TRBJ1-2
d_call: TRBD1
clone_size: -
cdr3_nt: TGTGCCAGCAGTGATAAGGGGGCAGCTAACTATGGCTACACCTTC
cdr3_aa: CASSDKGAANYGYTF

v_call: TRBV6-5
j_call: TRBJ2-7
d_call: TRBD1
clone_size: -
cdr3_nt: TGTGCCAGCACTAGGGACAGTGCTTCCTACGAGCAGTACTTC
cdr3_aa: CASTRDSASYEQYF

v_call: TRBV15
j_call: TRBJ2-1
d_call: TRBD2
clone_size: -
cdr3_nt: TGTGCCACCAGCAGGGAGCGGGAGCGGTACAATGAGCAGTTCTTC
cdr3_aa: CATSRERERYNEQFF

v_call: TRBV27
j_call: TRBJ1-2
d_call: TRBD1
clone_size: -
cdr3_nt: TGTGCCAGCAGGGGACAGGGAGAGGCTAACTATGGCTACACCTTC
cdr3_aa: CASRGQGEANYGYTF

v_call: TRBV27
j_call: TRBJ2-2
d_call: -
clone_size: -
cdr3_nt: TGTGCCAGCAGCGTCAGACGGAACACCGGGGAGCTGTTTTTT
cdr3_aa: CASSVRRNTGELFF

v_call: TRBV9
j_call: TRBJ2-7
d_call: TRBD1
clone_size: -
cdr3_nt: TGTGCCAGCAGCGTAGCTGAGGACAGGGGGACCTACGAGCAGTACTTC
cdr3_aa: CASSVAEDRGTYEQYF

v_call: TRBV27
j_call: TRBJ2-1
d_call: -
clone_size: -
cdr3_nt: TGTGCCAGCAGTTTAAATCCCAGGGGACACAATGAGCAGTTCTTC
cdr3_aa: CASSLNPRGHNEQFF

v_call: TRBV2
j_call: TRBJ1-5
d_call: -
clone_size: -
cdr3_nt: TGTGCCAGCTATGAGTTGGGGAATCAGCCCCAGCATTTT
cdr3_aa: CASYELGNQPQHF

v_call: TRBV6-1
j_call: TRBJ2-7
d_call: -
clone_size: -
cdr3_nt: TGTGCCAGCAGTGATAAGTTTGGGGGAACCTACGAGCAGTACTTC
cdr3_aa: CASSDKFGGTYEQYF

v_call: TRBV6-1
j_call: TRBJ1-4
d_call: -
clone_size: -
cdr3_nt: TGTGCCAGCAGTGAATCCGGTAGGCTGTTTTTT
cdr3_aa: CASSESGRLFF

v_call: TRBV6-5
j_call: TRBJ1-2
d_call: TRBD1
clone_size: -
cdr3_nt: TGTGCCAGCAGCCGGGACAGGTATAACTATGGCTACACCTTC
cdr3_aa: CASSRDRYNYGYTF

v_call: TRBV27
j_call: TRBJ2-7
d_call: -
clone_size: -
cdr3_nt: TGTGCCAGCAGTGCAACCCTTTCCAGGGGCGAGCAGTACTTC
cdr3_aa: CASSATLSRGEQYF

v_call: TRBV16
j_call: TRBJ1-1
d_call: -
clone_size: few
cdr3_nt: TGTGCCAGCAGCCAACGGTCGGTCAAGACTAAGGCTTTCTTT
cdr3_aa: CASSQRSVKTKAFF

v_call: TRBV10-3
j_call: TRBJ1-2
d_call: -
clone_size: -
cdr3_nt: TGTGCCATCAGTGAGTCTGAGGGGGTCGGCTATGGCTACACCTTC
cdr3_aa: CAISESEGVGYGYTF

v_call: TRBV5-5
j_call: TRBJ2-4
d_call: TRBD1
clone_size: medium-sized
cdr3_nt: TGTGCCAGCAGCGACCGAATCCGGGACAGGGTGGTCAAAAACATTCAGTACTTC
cdr3_aa: CASSDRIRDRVVKNIQYF

v_call: TRBV6-5
j_call: TRBJ2-7
d_call: -
clone_size: once
cdr3_nt: TGTGCCAGCAGTTACTTGGCGGCCCTCTCCTACGAGCAGTACTTC
cdr3_aa: CASSYLAALSYEQYF

v_call: TRBV6-1
j_call: TRBJ1-5
d_call: -
clone_size: -
cdr3_nt: TGTGCCAGCAGGGGACCAGGAGGCAATCAGCCCCAGCATTTT
cdr3_aa: CASRGPGGNQPQHF

v_call: TRBV9
j_call: TRBJ1-4
d_call: -
clone_size: -
cdr3_nt: TGTGCCAGCAGCGTAGGGGGGTCAACTAATGAAAAACTGTTTTTT
cdr3_aa: CASSVGGSTNEKLFF

v_call: TRBV14
j_call: TRBJ2-3
d_call: TRBD2
clone_size: -
cdr3_nt: TGTGCCAGCAGCAAAGGACTAGCGGGAGTGGATACGCAGTATTTT
cdr3_aa: CASSKGLAGVDTQYF

v_call: TRBV7-9
j_call: TRBJ1-4
d_call: -
clone_size: few
cdr3_nt: TGTGCCAGCAGCTTAGTAGGTCGCAGGGGAGTAACTAATGAAAAACTGTTTTTT
cdr3_aa: CASSLVGRRGVTNEKLFF